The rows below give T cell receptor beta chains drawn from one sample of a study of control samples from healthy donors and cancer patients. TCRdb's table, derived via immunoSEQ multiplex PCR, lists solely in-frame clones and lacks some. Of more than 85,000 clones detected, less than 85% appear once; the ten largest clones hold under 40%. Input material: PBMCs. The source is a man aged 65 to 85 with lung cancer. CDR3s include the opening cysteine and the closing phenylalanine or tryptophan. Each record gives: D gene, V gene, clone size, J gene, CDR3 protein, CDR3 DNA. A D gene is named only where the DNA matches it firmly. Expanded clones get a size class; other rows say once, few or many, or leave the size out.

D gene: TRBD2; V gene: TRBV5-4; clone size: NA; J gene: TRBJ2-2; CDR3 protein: CASSLELAGGITGELFF; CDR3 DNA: TGTGCCAGCAGCTTGGAGCTAGCGGGGGGGATCACCGGGGAGCTGTTTTTT
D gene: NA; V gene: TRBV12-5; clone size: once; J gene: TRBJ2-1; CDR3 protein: CASGPGDTHVNEQFF; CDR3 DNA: TGTGCTAGTGGACCGGGGGACACCCACGTCAATGAGCAGTTCTTC
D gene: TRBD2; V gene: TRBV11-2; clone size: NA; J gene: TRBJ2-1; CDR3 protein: CASSLSRLAGAYNEQFF; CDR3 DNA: TGTGCCAGCAGCTTAAGTCGACTAGCGGGGGCCTACAATGAGCAGTTCTTC
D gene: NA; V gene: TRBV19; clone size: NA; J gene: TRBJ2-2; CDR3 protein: CASSTGPHTGELFF; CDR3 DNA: TGTGCCAGTAGTACGGGGCCCCACACCGGGGAGCTGTTTTTT
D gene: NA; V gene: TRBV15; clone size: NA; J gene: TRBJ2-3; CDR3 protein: CATSRGLQSADTQYF; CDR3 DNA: TGTGCCACCAGCAGAGGCTTGCAGTCGGCAGATACGCAGTATTTT
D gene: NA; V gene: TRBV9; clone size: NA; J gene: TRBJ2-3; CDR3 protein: CASSPDLTDTQYF; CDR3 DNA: TGTGCCAGCAGCCCGGACCTAACAGATACGCAGTATTTT
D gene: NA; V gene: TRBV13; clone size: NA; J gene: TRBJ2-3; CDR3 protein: CASSFIGSTDTQYF; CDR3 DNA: TGTGCCAGCAGCTTTATAGGTAGCACAGATACGCAGTATTTT
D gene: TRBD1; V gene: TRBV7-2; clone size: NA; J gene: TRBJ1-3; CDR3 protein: CASSRTGGGNTIYF; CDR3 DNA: TGTGCCAGCAGCCGGACAGGGGGCGGAAACACCATATATTTT
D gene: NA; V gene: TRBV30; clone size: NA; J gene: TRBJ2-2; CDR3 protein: CAWIPGLLNTGELFF; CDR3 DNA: TGTGCCTGGATCCCCGGACTCCTGAACACCGGGGAGCTGTTTTTT
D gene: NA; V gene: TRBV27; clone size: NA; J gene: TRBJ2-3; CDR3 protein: CASSFTGAADTQYF; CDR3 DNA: TGTGCCAGCAGTTTCACCGGGGCAGCAGATACGCAGTATTTT
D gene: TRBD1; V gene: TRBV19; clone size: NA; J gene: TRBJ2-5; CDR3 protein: CASKGGQGVRETQYF; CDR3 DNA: TGTGCCAGTAAGGGTGGACAGGGGGTAAGAGAGACCCAGTACTTC
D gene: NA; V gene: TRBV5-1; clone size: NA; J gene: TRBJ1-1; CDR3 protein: CASSLTMNTEAFF; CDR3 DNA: TGCGCCAGCTCCTTAACCATGAACACTGAAGCTTTCTTT
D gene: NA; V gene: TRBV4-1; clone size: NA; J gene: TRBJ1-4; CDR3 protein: CASSQDTGEKLFF; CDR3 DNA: TGCGCCAGCAGCCAAGATACGGGTGAAAAACTGTTTTTT